This is a list of T cell receptor beta chains from one sample in a study of blood T cell repertoires in COVID-19. Method: immunoSEQ multiplex PCR; TCRdb's copy keeps in-frame clones and lacks some. The sample lists 75,000 to 80,000 clones, approximately 90% occurring once. Sample: peripheral blood. The origin of the receptors is a human donor in a cohort sampled during active COVID-19. Both conserved end residues are part of each CDR3. Where a row states a size, it is once, few, many or the class of an expanded clone; other rows omit it.

abundance: few
v_gene: TRBV7-8
CDR3aa: CASSLVRVELNTEAFF

abundance: once
v_gene: TRBV18
CDR3aa: CASSPTGQGQFF

abundance: .
v_gene: TRBV12-3/TRBV12-4
CDR3aa: CASRRTSGGAGFF

abundance: .
v_gene: TRBV6-2/TRBV6-3
CDR3aa: CASSSSLVVEKAFF

abundance: .
v_gene: TRBV3-1/TRBV3-2
CDR3aa: CASSRSLSSYNEQFF

abundance: .
v_gene: TRBV5-6
CDR3aa: CASNLGGTNGYTF

abundance: .
v_gene: TRBV4-2
CDR3aa: CASSQLQDYSNQPQHF

abundance: .
v_gene: TRBV19
CDR3aa: CASSLQGATGANVLTF

abundance: .
v_gene: TRBV6-5
CDR3aa: CASSYSDSVTNEKLFF

abundance: .
v_gene: TRBV21-1
CDR3aa: CASSKWRRSYNSPLHF

abundance: .
v_gene: TRBV29-1
CDR3aa: CSVEEGGLPPYEQYF

abundance: .
v_gene: TRBV5-1
CDR3aa: CASSSMTGGRGTGELFF

abundance: .
v_gene: TRBV18
CDR3aa: CASSLGPDTNYGYTF

abundance: .
v_gene: TRBV5-1
CDR3aa: CASSLRAGTHTDTQYF

abundance: .
v_gene: TRBV7-9
CDR3aa: CASSRGMKNEQFF

abundance: .
v_gene: TRBV6-2/TRBV6-3
CDR3aa: CASSPNLGDEQYF

abundance: .
v_gene: TRBV6-1
CDR3aa: CASSEEGQEGTEAFF

abundance: once
v_gene: TRBV6-2/TRBV6-3
CDR3aa: CASSSGGKQNTEAFF

abundance: .
v_gene: TRBV6-5
CDR3aa: CASSYSAAGYNEQFF

abundance: once
v_gene: TRBV18
CDR3aa: CASSPDIQETQYF

abundance: .
v_gene: TRBV9
CDR3aa: CASSPRTGLKETQYF

abundance: .
v_gene: TRBV6-5
CDR3aa: CASSPGTRVSEQFF

abundance: few
v_gene: TRBV30
CDR3aa: CAWSVLVMNTGELFF

abundance: .
v_gene: TRBV11-3
CDR3aa: CASSPRDSSTDTQYF

abundance: once
v_gene: TRBV6-1
CDR3aa: CASSPTQLDGYTF

abundance: once
v_gene: TRBV4-3
CDR3aa: CASSQDLPRYNEQFF

abundance: .
v_gene: TRBV12-3/TRBV12-4
CDR3aa: CASSLTGQSPLHF

abundance: once
v_gene: TRBV7-9
CDR3aa: CASSFPAGRTEAFF

abundance: once
v_gene: TRBV6-5
CDR3aa: CASSYVAGGGETQYF

abundance: .
v_gene: TRBV15
CDR3aa: CATSRDGTGSYNSPLHF

abundance: .
v_gene: TRBV7-2
CDR3aa: CASSSGLAGGRDEQFF

abundance: .
v_gene: TRBV5-4
CDR3aa: CASSLGLDQPQHF

abundance: once
v_gene: TRBV7-7
CDR3aa: CASSPAGTGVYNEQFF

abundance: .
v_gene: TRBV7-8
CDR3aa: CASSLGQALFMGELFF

abundance: .
v_gene: TRBV25-1
CDR3aa: CASSEGGTGAHEQYF

abundance: .
v_gene: TRBV6-7
CDR3aa: CAIRRNTEAFF

abundance: few
v_gene: TRBV7-9
CDR3aa: CASSPRGPYEQYF

abundance: .
v_gene: TRBV25-1
CDR3aa: CASSDSRTGNTEAFF

abundance: .
v_gene: TRBV9
CDR3aa: CASSVRTSGVHTDTQYF

abundance: once
v_gene: TRBV4-1
CDR3aa: CASSQVPGSGSNQPQHF

abundance: .
v_gene: TRBV5-5
CDR3aa: CASLSGGGTDTQYF

abundance: once
v_gene: TRBV7-2
CDR3aa: CASSLLSGGAPDTQYF

abundance: .
v_gene: TRBV29-1
CDR3aa: CSVLQGDTGELFF

abundance: .
v_gene: TRBV6-5
CDR3aa: CASSYKTGGREQYF

abundance: .
v_gene: TRBV12-3/TRBV12-4
CDR3aa: CASRSTEAFF

abundance: .
v_gene: TRBV10-3
CDR3aa: CAISESTGVATNEKLFF

abundance: .
v_gene: TRBV10-3
CDR3aa: CAITPGGEIYGYTF

abundance: once
v_gene: TRBV7-9
CDR3aa: CASSSNTDTQYF

abundance: .
v_gene: TRBV20-1
CDR3aa: CSAGGQGNTEAFF

abundance: .
v_gene: TRBV19
CDR3aa: CASSIADSGANVLTF

abundance: .
v_gene: TRBV15
CDR3aa: CATSRAPLETSGGARYEQYF

abundance: .
v_gene: TRBV2
CDR3aa: CASSGQTNEKLFF

abundance: .
v_gene: TRBV10-1
CDR3aa: CASSDRGTSGGSEQFF

abundance: .
v_gene: TRBV14
CDR3aa: CASSPSSSVETQYF

abundance: .
v_gene: TRBV2
CDR3aa: CASSDGTGSNQPQHF